A single sample is the source of the 14 T cell receptor beta chains below, sequenced in a study of T cells in Graves' hyperthyroidism and ophthalmopathy. RNA transcripts provided the source from which TCR beta CDR3 regions were amplified. A set of HTBI primers served as the primers for a first-round RT-PCR of the TCR CDR3. MiXCR, applied by TCRdb to the multiplex PCR reads, yields one record per CDR3 protein. The profile covers 600,000 or so distinct CDR3 sequences, with around 13% appearing a single time and around an eighth taken by the ten largest. Sequencing input: blood. All receptors come from a woman in her forties or fifties with Graves' ophthalmopathy.

Ten or more counts support this clonotype. V and J are TRBV10-3 and TRBJ2-1, with 12 bases identical to TRBD2. There are 15 residues in the CDR3. Per the germline V gene, CDR1 is ENHRY and CDR2 is SYGVKD. Unmatched junction bases numbered 3, after V lost 4 bases and J lost 5 bases. The CDR3 here is CAISGRLAGDNEQFF. In nucleotides, the CDR3 is TGTGCCATCAGTGGAAGACTAGCGGGAGACAATGAGCAGTTCTTC.

This clonotype was counted only a few times. The chain uses TRBV15 and TRBJ2-2; no reliable D call. The length of the CDR3 is 17 residues. V shed 8 bases and J shed 4 bases, with 23 bases lying between them. CDR1 is LNHNV, CDR2 YYDKDF, per germline (reference sequence). The CDR3 DNA follows: TGTGCCACCGGCCCGGTACTTAGGGTGACGGGCACCGGGGAGCTGTTTTTT. Its translation is CATGPVLRVTGTGELFF.

This clonotype was seen repeatedly, ten times or more. This chain links TRBV2 with TRBJ2-2; TRBD1 aligns across 7 bases. The ends lost 5 bases at V and 7 bases at J; junction bases unmatched: 7. The CDR3 is 14 amino acids. Germline V gene sequence: CDR1 SNHLY, CDR2 FYNNEI. CDR3 DNA sequence: TGTGCCAGCAGTTGGGACAGAAGAGGCGGGGAGCTGTTTTTT. It encodes CASSWDRRGGELFF.

This clonotype has at least ten counts. The V gene is TRBV12-3 or TRBV12-4, the J gene TRBJ1-1; 7 bases map to TRBD1. V gave up 2 bases and J gave up 1 base; unmatched junction bases: 1. This CDR3 comprises 14 residues. CDR3 sequence (DNA): TGTGCCAGCAGTTTACCAGGGGGGAACACTGAAGCTTTCTTT. This codes for CASSLPGGNTEAFF.

The chain links TRBV6-5 to TRBJ2-7; 11 bases agree with TRBD2. Trimming took 2 bases from V and 6 from J; bases not matched to a gene: 3. CDR1 MNHEY and CDR2 SVGAGI come from the germline V gene. The CDR3 extends over 14 amino acids. CDR3 nucleotide sequence: TGTGCCAGCAGTTACATCCTAGCGGGAGGCGAGCAGTACTTC. Amino acids: CASSYILAGGEQYF.

This clonotype was detected ten times or more. The V call is TRBV20-1, the J call TRBJ2-7; D is possibly TRBD2 (6 bases). The CDR3 is 13 residues long. Trimming stripped 3 bases from V and 2 bases from J, with 11 bases between. CDR1 and CDR2 from the germline V gene are DFQATT and SNEGSKA (reference sequence). CDR3 sequence reads: CSASRAGTYEQYF. In DNA form, the CDR3 reads TGCAGTGCTAGTAGGGCGGGAACCTACGAGCAGTACTTC.

The chain uses TRBV10-3 and TRBJ2-3; 9 positions match TRBD1. With 6 bases clipped from V and 4 bases from J, the junction kept 11 bases outside the gene matches. Germline values: CDR1 ENHRY, CDR2 SYGVKD. The CDR3 extends over 16 amino acids. The CDR3 here is CAISLTGGAGADTQYF. Written as DNA, the CDR3 is TGTGCCATCAGCCTTACAGGGGGCGCCGGGGCAGATACGCAGTATTTT.

The rearrangement uses TRBV9 and TRBJ2-2; TRBD1 matches at 7 bases. J gave up 1 base and V 4 bases, and 4 bases lay outside the gene matches. The CDR3 length is 15 residues. Germline lookup yields CDR1 SGDLS and CDR2 YYNGEE. The DNA of the CDR3 is TGTGCCAGCAGCCCGGGACAGAGGAACACCGGGGAGCTGTTTTTT. Translation gives CASSPGQRNTGELFF.

This clonotype was seen more than once but under ten times. The rearrangement links TRBV6-2 or TRBV6-3 to TRBJ2-3, with 7 nucleotides matching TRBD1. The CDR3 is 14 residues long. Germline CDR1 and CDR2: MNHEY and SVGEGT. V lost 6 bases and J lost 8; bases outside the gene matches: 11. CDR3 amino acids: CASSIDRDRSTQYF. CDR3 bases: TGTGCCAGCAGCATAGACAGGGATCGCAGTACGCAGTATTTT.

This clonotype was counted many times. J is TRBJ2-3 and V is TRBV7-2; perhaps TRBD1 as D (6 bases). Germline V gene data show CDR1 as SGHTA and CDR2 as FQGNSA. This CDR3 has 14 amino acids. Trimming cost V 1 base and J 7 bases, with 12 bases left between them. The DNA of the CDR3 is TGTGCCAGCAGCTTAGATGGGGGCTGGAATACGCAGTATTTT. Protein product: CASSLDGGWNTQYF.

With respect to this clonotype: A much larger clone sits a single nucleotide away, making a read error possible. The chain links TRBV27 to TRBJ2-1; possibly TRBD2 for D (6 bases). Germline V gene lookup returns CDR1 MNHEY and CDR2 SMNVEV (reference sequence). V was clipped by 7 bases and J by 6 bases, with 16 bases between them. This CDR3 is built from 14 residues. As DNA, the CDR3 is TGTGCCAGCATCAAAGGTCTAGCGAGCAATGAGCAGTTCTTC. Protein: CASIKGLASNEQFF.

This clonotype was seen many times. The chain carries TRBV5-4 and TRBJ2-7, with 10 bases identical to TRBD1. Germline CDR1 reads SGHNT; CDR2 reads YYREEE (reference sequence). CDR3 size: 15 residues. Trimming took 4 bases from V and 3 from J; bases not matched to a gene: 7. The CDR3 region has the DNA TGTGCCAGCAGCACCCGGGACAGGGGTATCTACGAGCAGTACTTC. This encodes CASSTRDRGIYEQYF.

Remarks on this clonotype: A much larger clone lies one base from this, so it may be a read error. The chain carries TRBV5-1 and TRBJ2-7; 9 nucleotides line up with TRBD1. This CDR3 has 15 residues. The V gene's germline CDR1 is SGHRS and CDR2 YFSETQ. CDR3 loop: CVSSLLQGARYEQYF. The CDR3 nucleotides are TGCGTCAGCAGCTTGTTACAGGGGGCGAGATACGAGCAGTACTTC. Together with reference TRBV5-1 and TRBJ2-7, the CDR3 gives the full variable domain: KAGVTQTPRYLIKTRGQQVTLSCSPISGHRSVSWYQQTPGQGLQFLFEYFSETQRNKGNFPGRFSGRQFSNSRSEMNVSTLELGDSALYLCVSSLLQGARYEQYFGPGTRLTVT.

At least ten counts were recorded for this clonotype. This sequence joins TRBV11-2 and TRBJ1-2, with a weak D call TRBD1 (6 bases). V was clipped by 1 base and J by 1 base, with 10 bases between them. The CDR3 extends over 15 amino acids. Germline CDR1 and CDR2: SGHAT and FQNNGV. CDR3 sequence (DNA): TGTGCCAGCAGCTTAGGAGGGGGGATTAACTATGGCTACACCTTC. Translation gives CASSLGGGINYGYTF.